Following are 10 T cell receptor beta chains from one sample sequenced in a study of neurological immune-mediated disorders. Sample time point: longitudinal time-point 3. MiXCR, applied by TCRdb to the 5' RACE reads, yields one record per CDR3 protein. The table lists approximately 84,000 distinct CDR3 sequences, roughly 4.5% of them singletons, with roughly 5.6% in the top ten. Sequencing used PBMCs. The source of these receptors is a woman aged 60-75 years with multiple sclerosis.

The sample holds many counts of this clonotype. This chain uses TRBV4-1 with TRBJ2-2, with 7 bases lining up with TRBD1. CDR1 is MGHRA and CDR2 is YSYEKL in the germline V gene. V lost 0 bases and J lost 0; bases outside the gene matches: 7. There are 18 residues in the CDR3. The CDR3 reads CASSQEGFGTANTGELFF. DNA for the CDR3: TGCGCCAGCAGCCAAGAGGGCTTCGGGACAGCGAACACCGGGGAGCTGTTTTTT.

This clonotype was recorded many times. The chain uses TRBV3-1 and TRBJ1-5; D unclear. Germline V gene data show CDR1 as LGHDT and CDR2 as YNNKEL (reference sequence). CDR3 length: 14 residues. Trimming left V 0 bases short and J 6 bases short, with 9 bases between. CDR3 nucleotide sequence: TGTGCCAGCAGCCAAGATATTGGCATTCAGCCCCAGCATTTT. Translating it yields CASSQDIGIQPQHF. The entire variable domain, with the rest obtained from reference TRBV3-1 and TRBJ1-5, is as follows: DTAVSQTPKYLVTQMGNDKSIKCEQNLGHDTMYWYKQDSKKFLKIMFSYNNKELIINETVPNRFSPKSPDKAHLNLHINSLELGDSAVYFCASSQDIGIQPQHFGDGTRLSIL.

This clonotype was seen many times. V is TRBV28 and J is TRBJ2-5; 8 nucleotides agree with TRBD2. From germline, CDR1 is MDHEN and CDR2 SYDVKM. This CDR3 is 16 amino acids long. Trimming took 6 bases from V and 4 from J; bases not matched to a gene: 13. The CDR3 sequence: CASSPFSGGRVETQYF. Written as DNA, the CDR3 is TGTGCCAGCAGCCCCTTCTCGGGGGGGCGAGTAGAGACCCAGTACTTC.

Many counts were recorded for this clonotype. V gene TRBV20-1 combines with J gene TRBJ1-2; 7 nucleotides agree with TRBD1. Losses at the gene ends were 3 bases for V and 0 bases for J; bases not matched to a gene: 1. This CDR3 is built from 13 residues. Germline V lookup: CDR1 DFQATT, CDR2 SNEGSKA (reference sequence). CDR3 sequence reads: CSARGQTNYGYTF. The CDR3 DNA follows: TGCAGTGCTAGGGGACAGACTAACTATGGCTACACCTTC.

This clonotype was observed at least ten times. The gene calls are TRBV5-1 and TRBJ1-1, with TRBD1 matching over 8 bases. Germline V gene sequence: CDR1 SGHRS, CDR2 YFSETQ. This CDR3 contains 14 residues. Germline trimming cut 3 bases from V and 4 bases from J; bases unmatched to any gene: 5. The CDR3 region is CASSSGRGPTEAFF. The CDR3 DNA sequence: TGCGCCAGCAGCTCAGGCAGGGGGCCCACTGAAGCTTTCTTT.

The rearrangement links TRBV10-1 to TRBJ2-5; D may be TRBD2 (5 bases). V gave up 5 bases and J gave up 7 bases, with 14 bases separating them. Per the germline V gene, CDR1 is WNHNN and CDR2 is SYGVQD (reference sequence). There are 13 residues in the CDR3. The CDR3 DNA reads as TGCGCCAGCAGTCCGGAGGATCCTCGGACCCAGTACTTC. This sequence encodes CASSPEDPRTQYF.

This clonotype has at least ten counts. In nucleotides, the CDR3 is TGTGCCAGCAGCGTAGAGACCCCTAAAGGGGCCGGGGAGCTGTTTTTT. Translating it yields CASSVETPKGAGELFF. The V and J genes are TRBV9 and TRBJ2-2, with D possibly matching TRBD1 (5 bases). CDR3 size: 16 residues. The ends were cut back, 0 bases at V and 6 bases at J, with 15 bases in the middle. Germline CDR1 is SGDLS and CDR2 is YYNGEE.

This clonotype was observed at least ten times. The rearrangement uses TRBV6-2 or TRBV6-3 and TRBJ2-7; the D is unclear. Trimming removed 5 bases from V and 0 bases from J, with 20 bases in between. Germline values: CDR1 MNHEY, CDR2 SVGEGT. There are 17 residues in the CDR3. CDR3 residues: CASSQPGFGIRSYEQYF. In DNA form, the CDR3 reads TGTGCCAGCAGTCAACCGGGCTTTGGGATTCGCTCCTACGAGCAGTACTTC.

In this sample, this clonotype turned up many times. J is TRBJ1-1 and V is TRBV6-5; 11 nucleotides align to TRBD1. Losses at the gene ends were 0 bases for V and 0 bases for J; bases not matched to a gene: 3. In germline, CDR1 is MNHEY, CDR2 SVGAGI. CDR3 length: 17 residues. CDR3 sequence reads: CASSYSGTGGMNTEAFF. CDR3 DNA sequence: TGTGCCAGCAGTTACTCCGGGACAGGGGGAATGAACACTGAAGCTTTCTTT.

Many counts were recorded for this clonotype. This chain links TRBV10-3 with TRBJ1-1; D unresolved. The CDR3 has 12 residues. Germline V gene data show CDR1 as ENHRY and CDR2 as SYGVKD. V lost 2 bases, J lost 10 bases, and 11 bases lay in between. CDR3 sequence: CAISENYLGAFF. Written as DNA, the CDR3 is TGTGCCATCAGTGAGAACTATCTCGGAGCTTTCTTT.